Listed below are T cell receptor delta chains from one sample, sequenced in a study of γδ T cells in repeated Plasmodium falciparum infection. TCRdb reran clone calling via CATT on the multiplex PCR reads. This table holds 90,000 or so delta-chain clones, 0.75% to 1% found once. The sequencing input was gamma-delta T cells from blood. The receptor set was obtained from a pool of human donors (malaria-infected and uninfected, not separated). CDR3s include the opening cysteine and the closing phenylalanine or tryptophan. D genes are given only for firm matches. Size is stated for part of the rows, as once, few or many counts, or as a class when the clone is expanded.

TRDV1	-	TRDJ1	many	21	TGTGCTCTTGGGGAAGGAAGCCTTCCTACGAAGAGGGGTACTGGGGGGAATAAACTCATCTTT	CALGEGSLPTKRGTGGNKLIF
TRDV1	-	TRDJ1	many	15	TGTGCTCTTGGGGAATTCCCCCGGAGAGCCGATAAACTCATCTTT	CALGEFPRRADKLIF
TRDV1	-	TRDJ1	-	11	TGTGCCCTTGGGAAAGCCGGCAAACTCATCTTT	CALGKAGKLIF
TRDV1	TRDD3	TRDJ1	many	29	TGTGCTCTTGGGGAACTCACGAGACAAACTATTAAAAAAAAAGGCGTCCTATCTGGGGGATACGAGGACCCCGATAAACTCATCTTT	CALGELTRQTIKKKGVLSGGYEDPDKLIF
TRDV2	-	TRDJ1	many	16	TGTGCCTGTGACCCAGTGGGACTCGGGGTCCCCGATAAACTCATCTTT	CACDPVGLGVPDKLIF
TRDV1	-	TRDJ4	medium-sized	18	TGTGCTCTTGGGGAACTGGCCCAATTACGGGGGAGGACCAGACCCCTGATCTTT	CALGELAQLRGRTRPLIF
TRDV2	-	TRDJ1	medium-sized	15	TGTGCCTGTGACGGGTTGGAGGGGACGGCCGATAAACTCATCTTT	CACDGLEGTADKLIF
TRDV1	TRDD3	TRDJ1	few	17	TGTGCTCTTGGGGCGGGAAACTGGGGGATAAACACCGATAAACTCATCTTT	CALGAGNWGINTDKLIF
TRDV1	TRDD3	TRDJ1	many	21	TGTGCTCTTGGGGAACTTTCCCGTGACCATTCTGGGGGATACGCGTGCGATAAACTCATCTTT	CALGELSRDHSGGYACDKLIF
TRDV1	TRDD3	TRDJ1	many	15	TGTGCTCTTGGGGATGGGGGACTCGACACCGATAAACTCATCTTT	CALGDGGLDTDKLIF
TRDV1	TRDD3	TRDJ1	many	23	TGTGCTCTTGGGGAACTACGGTGTACTCCCTACTGGGGGATTGGCCCCTACACCGATAAACTCATCTTT	CALGELRCTPYWGIGPYTDKLIF
TRDV1	TRDD3	TRDJ1	medium-sized	23	TGTGCTCTTGGGGAACTAAACTCCTTCGGTGGGGATACCCCCCTCATGGACACCGATAAACTCATCTTT	CALGELNSFGGDTPLMDTDKLIF
TRDV1	-	TRDJ2	few	22	TGTGCTCTTGGGGAAGTGCCTTCCCCGCTGAGCTGGGGGCTCACCGACACCGATAAACTCTTCTTT	CALGEVPSPLSWGLTDTDKLFF
TRDV1	TRDD3	TRDJ1	many	18	TGTGCTCTCACCTTTGTACTGGGGGATTCTCCCTACACCGATAAACTCATCTTT	CALTFVLGDSPYTDKLIF
TRDV2	TRDD3	TRDJ2	many	18	TGTGCCTGTGACACGGTGGGGGACCCGCCGAATAAGACAGCACAACTCTTCTTT	CACDTVGDPPNKTAQLFF
TRDV2	TRDD3	TRDJ1	many	19	TGTGCCTGTGACATGCTACTGGGGGATACCGAACCTAACACCGATAAACTCATCTTT	CACDMLLGDTEPNTDKLIF
TRDV1	TRDD3	TRDJ1	many	25	TGTGCTCTTGGGGATCCTGACCCCCACGGCCGACCCCGTACTGGGGGATACGCCCACACCGATAAACTCATCTTT	CALGDPDPHGRPRTGGYAHTDKLIF
TRDV1	TRDD3	TRDJ1	many	19	TGTGCTCTTGGGATTGCCCGCGCTTACTGGGGATTGGACACCGATAAACTCATCTTT	CALGIARAYWGLDTDKLIF
TRDV2	-	TRDJ3	few	22	TGTGCCTGTGACCGTATTCCTGCAGATGGGGAATCTGGCTCCTGGGACGCCCGACAGTTGTTTTTC	CACDRIPADGESGSWDARQLFF
TRDV2	TRDD3	TRDJ1	many	18	TGTGCCTGTGACACTTTGGACTGGGGGAAAACCTACACCGATAAACTCATCTTT	CACDTLDWGKTYTDKLIF
TRDV1	TRDD3	TRDJ1	many	17	TGTGCTCTTGGGAAGCTCTGGGGGAGCCGATACACCGATAAACTCATCTTT	CALGKLWGSRYTDKLIF
TRDV1	TRDD2	TRDJ1	many	15	TGTGCTCTTGGCCCCTTCCTACGTCTAGACTATGAACTCATCTTT	CALGPFLRLDYELIF
TRDV3	-	TRDJ1	few	16	TGTGCCTCCTTCCGGGGCGGGGGCCCTTACACCGATAAACTCATCTTT	CASFRGGGPYTDKLIF
TRDV1	TRDD3	TRDJ1	many	30	TGTGCTCTTGGGGAACCTCCTTCCGGTCGGACTGTGAACTGGGGGACACCTGGGGCATCACGGAGTTCGTACACCGATAAACTCATCTTT	CALGEPPSGRTVNWGTPGASRSSYTDKLIF
TRDV1	-	TRDJ1	-	19	TGTGCTGTTGGGGAACTAGAGTCGTCCCAGCCCTTTATTACCGATAAACTCATCTTT	CAVGELESSQPFITDKLIF
TRDV1	TRDD3	TRDJ1	medium-sized	21	TGTGCTCTTGGGGAACTAGATCCTACTGTTATCGGGGGATACGGCACCGATAAACTCATCTTT	CALGELDPTVIGGYGTDKLIF
TRDV1	-	TRDJ1	many	22	TGTGCTCTTGGGGACAGGGTCTTTCCGCGACCTTCTTGGGGGCTATACACCGATAAACTCATCTTT	CALGDRVFPRPSWGLYTDKLIF
TRDV1	-	TRDJ1	many	24	TGTGCTCTTGGGGAAGGGAGAGGTTTGTATCTCTCTCCCGGGGGAAAAACCGGCACCGATAAACTCATCTTT	CALGEGRGLYLSPGGKTGTDKLIF
TRDV1	-	TRDJ1	many	19	TGTGCTCTTGGGGAGCTAGAAATAAATGGGGGCCCGTACACCGATAAACTCATCTTT	CALGELEINGGPYTDKLIF
TRDV1	-	TRDJ1	many	21	TGTGCTCTTGGGGAAGGCCTCTCCCCATCGAGTATCCCGCTGTACACCGATAAACTCATCTTT	CALGEGLSPSSIPLYTDKLIF
TRDV1	-	TRDJ1	medium-sized	15	TGTGCTCTTGGGGAAACTCCTCACAGGAGGGATCACCTCATCTTT	CALGETPHRRDHLIF
TRDV1	TRDD3	TRDJ1	many	22	TGTGCTCTTGGGGAACTCGACTACGCCTCGGGGATACTCACACCTTACACCGATAAACTCATCTTT	CALGELDYASGILTPYTDKLIF
TRDV2	TRDD3	TRDJ1	large	19	TGTGCCTGTGACACCGTCATGGGGACTGGGGGATTCGCCACCGATAAACTCATCTTT	CACDTVMGTGGFATDKLIF
TRDV2	TRDD3	TRDJ1	medium-sized	14	TGTGCCTGTGACACGAGGGATACGGCCGATAAACTCATCTTT	CACDTRDTADKLIF
TRDV1	TRDD3	TRDJ1	many	21	TGTGCTCTTAAATGTATCTTCCCTGGTATCTTCTGGGGGATACCTACCGATAAACTCATCTTT	CALKCIFPGIFWGIPTDKLIF
TRDV2	-	TRDJ1	many	16	TGTGCCTGTGACACCGTCCCTCAAGTGGACACCGATAAACTCATCTTT	CACDTVPQVDTDKLIF
TRDV1	TRDD3	TRDJ1	many	20	TGTGCTCTTGGGGAACTTTTCTTCCTACGGGGGATACGATCCACCGATAAACTCATCTTT	CALGELFFLRGIRSTDKLIF
TRDV2	TRDD3	TRDJ1	many	19	TGTGCCTGTGACCGATTACTGGGGGATACGCAGGTGTACACCGATAAACTCATCTTT	CACDRLLGDTQVYTDKLIF
TRDV2	-	TRDJ1	many	15	TGTGCCTGTGACACCGTTGGAGACGATGGGGATAAACTCATCTTT	CACDTVGDDGDKLIF
TRDV1	TRDD3	TRDJ1	many	18	TGTGCTCTTGGGGTCAGCTGGGGATACCACTCCTACACCGATAAACTCATCTTT	CALGVSWGYHSYTDKLIF
TRDV2	TRDD3	TRDJ1	many	23	TGTGCCTGTGACACCGTAGAACCTACAAGGCACGTACTGGGGGACCTGTACACCGATAAACTCATCTTT	CACDTVEPTRHVLGDLYTDKLIF
TRDV1	-	TRDJ1	many	24	TGTGCTCTTGGGGAAGGTAAAAGGTCTCCCCCATTACTGGTAGGTACGGGGTACACCGATAAACTCATCTTT	CALGEGKRSPPLLVGTGYTDKLIF
TRDV2	TRDD3	TRDJ1	medium-sized	17	TGTGCCTGTGACCTACTGGGGGTGTCCGATCCCCCCGATAAACTCATCTTT	CACDLLGVSDPPDKLIF
TRDV1	TRDD3	TRDJ1	many	13	TGTGCTGGGGGATACTCATACACCGATAAACTCATCTTT	CAGGYSYTDKLIF
TRDV2	TRDD3	TRDJ1	many	18	TGTGCCTGTGACCCCTTGCGTACTGGGGATCCGTACACCGATAAACTCATCTTT	CACDPLRTGDPYTDKLIF
TRDV1	TRDD3	TRDJ1	many	22	TGTGCTCTTGGGGAACTTCAGATCCTATGGAGAACTGGGGGATACCTTACCGATAAACTCATCTTT	CALGELQILWRTGGYLTDKLIF
TRDV2	TRDD3	TRDJ1	medium-sized	16	TGTGCCTGTGACGCGATGGGGGATAGCTCCACCGATAAACTCATCTTT	CACDAMGDSSTDKLIF
TRDV1	TRDD3	TRDJ1	many	20	TGTGCTCTTGGGGACCAGCTTCCTAAACTGGGGGATAAGGGGGCCGATAAACTCATCTTT	CALGDQLPKLGDKGADKLIF
TRDV2	-	TRDJ1	medium-sized	18	TGTGCCTGTGACCAACACCCATGGGGGCTTCAAGACACCGATAAACTCATCTTT	CACDQHPWGLQDTDKLIF
TRDV1	TRDD3	TRDJ1	many	22	TGTGCTCTTGGGGAGTATTCTGGGGGATACGCCGAGGGGGCCATGGCCACCGATAAACTCATCTTT	CALGEYSGGYAEGAMATDKLIF
TRDV1	TRDD2	TRDJ1	medium-sized	21	TGTGCTCTTGGGGACTCTTCCTACGGGAATGGGGTCATATGTGTCACCGATAAACTCATCTTT	CALGDSSYGNGVICVTDKLIF
TRAV23/DV6	TRDD3	TRDJ1	many	20	TGTGCAGCAACCGCAGGCCTTCTCACAACTGGGGGATCCCGCACAGCCAAACTCATCTTT	CAATAGLLTTGGSRTAKLIF
TRDV2	TRDD3	TRDJ1	many	19	TGTGCCTGTGATCACCGCCGTGGGGGAACCTCGTTTCACACCGATAAACTCATCTTT	CACDHRRGGTSFHTDKLIF
TRDV1	TRDD3	TRDJ1	medium-sized	23	TGTGCTCTTGGGGAACTAGAATCTCTAGCCCTAATTTGGGGGATACGCTACACCGATAAACTCATCTTT	CALGELESLALIWGIRYTDKLIF
TRDV1	TRDD3	TRDJ1	many	23	TGTGCTCTTGGGTCAGACCTCCCGGGGATCCACTGGGGGATACCGGGGCCCCCCCGGAAACTCATCTTT	CALGSDLPGIHWGIPGPPRKLIF